This TCR beta chain was identified in a study of Ad26.COV2.S vaccination and SARS-CoV-2 variants (TCRdb year 2021). Background on the whole study: Donors in the vaccine arm were drawn from COV1001, a phase I-IIa trial of Ad26.COV2.S in healthy adults that was multicentre, randomized, double-blind and placebo-controlled. Ad26.COV2.S was given intramuscularly at 5x10^10 or 1x10^11 viral particles, as a single shot or as two shots 56 days apart. Sequencing of the TCRbeta repertoire served to evaluate the specificity and breadth of SARS-CoV-2-reactive T cell receptors following Ad26.COV2.S vaccination. The TCR-sequenced set comprised approximately 32 samples: some 20 Ad26.COV2.S vaccine recipients, 5 placebo recipients and 8 SARS-CoV-2 convalescent individuals. Participants in the trial were split at random into five groups of five each, receiving low-dose or high-dose Ad26.COV2.S once or twice, or else placebo on both occasions. Throughout the experiments and outcome assessment, investigators stayed blinded to trial group allocation. The investigation overall reported the following: Comparable non-spike TCR breadth was observed between vaccine and placebo recipients, consistent with only spike being contained in the vaccine. The authors noted that total T cell responses may have been underestimated by the TCR breadth and depth analyses. After vaccination, substantial breadth of spike-specific CD8+ and CD4+ T cell responses was reported. Comparing responses between vaccine doses or regimens was not something the study was powered to do. Compared with placebo recipients, Ad26.COV2.S recipients showed higher spike-specific TCR breadth (P = 0.0014).

From its cysteine to its phenylalanine, the CDR3 spans 15 amino acids. The sequence is cut down to CDR3 DNA, 45 bases in frame from base 1. The germline V gene supplies CDR1 SGDLS and CDR2 YYNGEE. The junction carries 13 bases between V and J, which are trimmed by 3 bases and 4 bases respectively. The treatment or condition label corresponds to: 15 to 20 received Ad26.COV2.S at low or high dose, single or two shots; five or six received placebo; per-sample allocation not given. For vaccine and placebo recipients, repertoires were sequenced using samples collected on day 63 after the first injection. Cohort 1b enrolled 20 to 30 adults aged 18-55 years at a single site in Boston, USA, between 29 July and 7 August 2020. As a vaccine, Ad26.COV2.S was a replication-incompetent adenovirus type 26 vector that expressed a prefusion-stabilized SARS-CoV-2 spike protein derived from the original Wuhan strain.

The immunoSEQ Assay was used to sequence TCRbeta CDR3 regions. After extraction, genomic DNA underwent amplification by bias-controlled multiplex PCR, followed by high-throughput sequencing. As for the authors' bioinformatics: To quantify the absolute abundance of every unique TCRbeta CDR3 region, sequences were collapsed and filtered. T cell fraction was estimated by normalizing TCRbeta template counts to usable DNA, with usable DNA measured through amplification of reference genes found in all nucleated cells. Repertoire TCRs were annotated as SARS-CoV-2-specific by exact matching of V gene, CDR3 amino acid sequence and J gene to a known reactive TCR set. The reference SARS-CoV-2 TCR set was derived from MIRA and filtered for enrichment in COVID-19-positive ImmuneCODE repertoires, a step that removed public or cross-reactive TCRs. Based on the MIRA antigens, annotated TCRs were further analysed at the level of specific ORF or position within ORF. Breadth was defined as annotated unique rearrangements over total unique productive rearrangements; depth was the summed frequency of those rearrangements. Group comparisons of TCR breadth used two-sided Wilcoxon rank-sum tests. TCRdb stores this immuneACCESS table with in-frame sequences only. Part of the clones is absent; in the studies checked, under half of the shortfall reflects unresolved V genes, and no reason is known for the rest. That table supplies the V and J calls and clone size; D and trimming were determined from the DNA. In all, the sample holds 300,000 to 400,000 clones, and approximately 90% of those were seen once. 6.4% of the sample is in the top ten clones.

For this clone: This clone's antigen is unknown. No base quality information exists; no much larger clone differs at one position. This specimen includes other DNA sequences encoding the same CDR3.

The specimen was peripheral blood, collected in a trial of Ad26.COV2.S vaccine versus placebo. In this chain, TRBV9 is recombined with TRBJ2-2, with the D gene uncertain. The clonotype originates from a person between 18 and 65 years old who received the Ad26.COV2.S COVID-19 vaccine or a placebo. In nucleotides, the sequence is TGTGCCAGCAGCGCCCCAGGTCAGCTCACCGGGGAGCTGTTTTTT. This encodes CASSAPGQLTGELFF.